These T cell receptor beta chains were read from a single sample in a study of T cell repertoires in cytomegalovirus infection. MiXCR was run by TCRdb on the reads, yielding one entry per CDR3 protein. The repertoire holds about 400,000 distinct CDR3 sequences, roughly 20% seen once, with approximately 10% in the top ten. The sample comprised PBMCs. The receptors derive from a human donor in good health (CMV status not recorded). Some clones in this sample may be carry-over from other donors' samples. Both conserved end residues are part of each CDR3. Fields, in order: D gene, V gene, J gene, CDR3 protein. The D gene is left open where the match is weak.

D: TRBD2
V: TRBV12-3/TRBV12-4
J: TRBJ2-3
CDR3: CASSYYFGLDADTQYF

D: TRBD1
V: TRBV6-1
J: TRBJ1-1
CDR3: CASNRQGRAFF

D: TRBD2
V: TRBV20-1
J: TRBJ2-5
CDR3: CSARGTSGTETQYF

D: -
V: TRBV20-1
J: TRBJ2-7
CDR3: CSARAGGGHEQYF

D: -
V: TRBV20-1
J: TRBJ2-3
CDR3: CSAMFQLTTDTQYF

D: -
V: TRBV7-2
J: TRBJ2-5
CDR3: CASNQGGGQETQYF

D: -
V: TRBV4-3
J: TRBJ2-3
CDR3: CASSQGGAGAGDTQYF

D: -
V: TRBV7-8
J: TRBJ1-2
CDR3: CASSSGDSWAGGYGYTF

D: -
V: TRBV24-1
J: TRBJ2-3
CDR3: CATRSGWQNTDTQYF

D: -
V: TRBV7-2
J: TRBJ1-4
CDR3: CASSIQATTNEKLFF

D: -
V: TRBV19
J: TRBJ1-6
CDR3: CASSIDRIGNSPLHF

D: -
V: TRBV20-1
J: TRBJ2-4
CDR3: CSAGANGGAKNIQYF

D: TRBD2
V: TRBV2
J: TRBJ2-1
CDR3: CASKVERDFGGYNEQFF

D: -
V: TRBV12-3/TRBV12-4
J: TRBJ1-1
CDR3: CASSPRGGLTEAFF

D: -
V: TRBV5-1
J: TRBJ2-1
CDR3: CASKVGGIMDNEQFF

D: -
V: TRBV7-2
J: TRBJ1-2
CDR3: CASSLSWGPPYGYTF

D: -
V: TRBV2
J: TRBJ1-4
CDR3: CASRTGPNEKLFF

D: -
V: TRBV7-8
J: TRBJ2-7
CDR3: CASRQNHFRGYEQYF

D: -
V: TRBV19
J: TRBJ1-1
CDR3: CASSIERLNTEAFF

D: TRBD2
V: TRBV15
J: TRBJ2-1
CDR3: CATSRDSSGSNEQFF

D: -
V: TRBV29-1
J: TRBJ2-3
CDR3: CSVAGRSRGSDTQYF

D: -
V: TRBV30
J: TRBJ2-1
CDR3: CAWSRGQINNEQFF

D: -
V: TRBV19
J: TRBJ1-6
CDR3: CASSVQWSDSPLHF

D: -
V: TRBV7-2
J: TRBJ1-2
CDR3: CASSLGGRQANYGYTF

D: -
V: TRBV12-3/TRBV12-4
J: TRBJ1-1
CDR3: CASSLLGSRTEAFF

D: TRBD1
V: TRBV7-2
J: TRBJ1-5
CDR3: CASSSHLPGQVQPQHF

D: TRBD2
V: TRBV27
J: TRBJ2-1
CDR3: CASSQLAGLTSYNEQFF

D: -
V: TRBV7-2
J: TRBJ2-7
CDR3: CASSFSLRGEQYF

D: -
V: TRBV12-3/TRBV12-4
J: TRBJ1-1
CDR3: CASSLVKYRGSEAFF

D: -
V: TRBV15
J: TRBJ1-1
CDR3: CATSTGGNTEAFF

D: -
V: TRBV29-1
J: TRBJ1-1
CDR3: CSVDPGPGAFF

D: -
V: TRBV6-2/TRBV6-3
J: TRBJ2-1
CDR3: CASSYFGDEQFF

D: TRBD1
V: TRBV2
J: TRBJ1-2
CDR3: CASTYRGPGYGYTF

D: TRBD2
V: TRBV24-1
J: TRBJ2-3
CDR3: CATSDTGGSPDTQYF

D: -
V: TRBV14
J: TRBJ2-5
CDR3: CASSQAGKETQYF

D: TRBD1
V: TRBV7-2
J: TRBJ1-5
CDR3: CASSLDGTGDQPQHF

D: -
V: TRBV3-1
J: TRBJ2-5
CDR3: CASSHYRDTSGAETQYF

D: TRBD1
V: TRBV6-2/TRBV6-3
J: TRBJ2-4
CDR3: CASSGGQGEAKNIQYF

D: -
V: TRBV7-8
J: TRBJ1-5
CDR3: CASSLVWGNSNQPQHF

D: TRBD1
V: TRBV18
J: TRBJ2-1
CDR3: CASSGGQGRINEQFF

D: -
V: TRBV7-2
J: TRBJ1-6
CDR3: CASSLSGVDSPLHF

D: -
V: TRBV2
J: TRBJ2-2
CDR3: CASRSAQSGELFF

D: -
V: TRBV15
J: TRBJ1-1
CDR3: CATSRDRVSEAFF

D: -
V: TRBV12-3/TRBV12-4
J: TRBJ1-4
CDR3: CASSPTPQGFGEKLFF

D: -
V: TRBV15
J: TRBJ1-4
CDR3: CATSTFFGRGVNEKLFF

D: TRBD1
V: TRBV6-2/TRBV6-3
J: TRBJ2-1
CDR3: CASSRRQGNEQFF

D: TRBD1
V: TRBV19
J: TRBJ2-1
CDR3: CASSIGDSSYNEQFF